Listed below are T cell receptor beta chains from one sample, sequenced in a study of cytotoxic CD8 clonotypes in ibrutinib-treated CLL. The method was immunoSEQ multiplex PCR; TCRdb's version includes in-frame clones alone and lacks a portion of them. The sample carries approximately 70,000 clones, 75% to 85% recorded once. The sample was PBMCs, taken at disease progression, from a patient treated with ibrutinib. The receptors were gathered from a human donor with chronic lymphocytic leukemia. The CDR3 runs from the conserved cysteine through the conserved F or W. D genes are given only for firm matches.

CDR3,D,V,J
CASSWASLDTQYF,.,TRBV5-1,TRBJ2-3
CASSQPQRQQYF,.,TRBV4-1,TRBJ2-3
CASSLQGPPTGELFF,.,TRBV5-1,TRBJ2-2
CASIPRGSYYEQYF,TRBD2,TRBV2,TRBJ2-7
CASSLRFTGGSNQPQHF,.,TRBV28,TRBJ1-5
CASSTDPGLFADIQYF,.,TRBV9,TRBJ2-4
CAINQQGSPLHF,.,TRBV10-3,TRBJ1-6
CASSYRAAWGYTF,.,TRBV28,TRBJ1-2
CASSWRTGDNTEAFF,TRBD1,TRBV5-1,TRBJ1-1
CATADPGGAYEQYF,.,TRBV19,TRBJ2-7
CASSGSGATNEKLFF,.,TRBV10-1,TRBJ1-4
CASSFQNTGELFF,.,TRBV5-4,TRBJ2-2
CASSLVRGTGYGYTF,.,TRBV7-9,TRBJ1-2
CASSFNPRAGEKLFF,.,TRBV27,TRBJ1-4
CASSLSLVRQEAFF,.,TRBV7-9,TRBJ1-1
CAISEGHTIYF,.,TRBV10-3,TRBJ1-3
CATSREHTTNEKLFF,.,TRBV15,TRBJ1-4
CASSTRQGAREQYF,TRBD1,TRBV5-1,TRBJ2-7
CSVVVQLTGELFF,.,TRBV29-1,TRBJ2-2
CAWSLARTSTDTQYF,.,TRBV30,TRBJ2-3
CASSPSEDYGYTF,.,TRBV18,TRBJ1-2
CASSGSSYNEQFF,.,TRBV5-1,TRBJ2-1
CASSDKSTGGYTDTQYF,TRBD1,TRBV25-1,TRBJ2-3
CASRGTTINEQFF,.,TRBV6-5,TRBJ2-1